This T cell receptor (beta chain) was identified in a study of Graves' ophthalmopathy and Graves' hyperthyroidism. Excluded: other autoimmune disease, uncontrolled infection, pregnancy or lactation. Diagnosis used clinical symptoms, serum thyroxine, TRAb, thyroid ultrasound and orbital computed tomography. Amplifying from RNA transcripts, the study obtained TCR beta CDR3 regions. HTBI primers were employed in first-round RT-PCR, then a second-round multiplex PCR followed. In TCRdb, the multiplex PCR reads were re-called with MiXCR into one record per CDR3 protein. The sample has 400,000 or so distinct CDR3 sequences, roughly 15% seen once. This clonotype was observed at least ten times. The antigen is unknown. Germline V gene data show CDR1 as MGHDK and CDR2 as SYGVNS. The CDR3 loop spans 12 amino acids. Trimming shortened V by 7 bases and J by 3 bases, and 10 bases separated the two germline ends. General observations from the study: Blood shared most expanded thyroid clonotypes above 0.001 frequency.

V is TRBV25-1 and J is TRBJ2-7; maybe TRBD1 (6 bases). The sequence derives from a woman aged 18 to 35 with stable Graves' hyperthyroidism. Sequencing input: peripheral blood. The CDR3 loop is CASTGQFYEQYF. The CDR3 DNA reads TGTGCCAGCACCGGACAGTTCTACGAGCAGTACTTC.